This TCR beta chain originates from a study of cytomegalovirus exposure and HLA in healthy donors. Trimming removed 2 bases from V and 2 bases from J, with 7 bases in between. This CDR3 is 12 amino acids long. Germline V gene lookup returns CDR1 GTSNPN and CDR2 SVGIG (reference sequence). Vbeta (60) and Jbeta (13) primers were used in the PCR. The method was immunoSEQ multiplex PCR; TCRdb's version includes in-frame clones alone and lacks a portion of them. This sample has around 93,000 clones, with 75% to 85% found just once. The sample taken for sequencing was PBMCs. The chain couples TRBV30 to TRBJ2-7; TRBD1 might be the D (6 bases). This clonotype originated in a young man in good health and CMV-seropositive. DNA for the CDR3: TGTGCCTGGAGTACAGGGACCTACGAGCAGTACTTC. It translates to CAWSTGTYEQYF.